This T cell receptor (beta chain) was recovered during a study of beta chain features in type 1 diabetes. At the level of the study: No age, gender or cell yield differences were seen between patients and healthy donors. Study-level findings and limits: For Type 1 diabetes patients, all four CD4+ subsets carried TCRB CDR3s that were moderately but significantly shorter.

Looked up from germline, CDR1 is SGHTA and CDR2 is FQGTGA. The V end was cut by 2 bases, the J end by 7 bases, with 12 bases between. The CDR3 is 14 residues long. The sample holds a few counts of this clone. Its antigen is not known. Expressed TCRB transcripts were sequenced after all isolated RNA was converted to cDNA. About 3.57 million reads were obtained on average from naive, central memory and regulatory T cell samples. Assay: immunoSEQ multiplex PCR; the TCRdb copy retains only in-frame clones and omits some. The sample carries under 350,000 clones, around 22% recorded once. The sequence was obtained from a woman younger than 45 with type 1 diabetes. The sequencing sample was made of naive CD4+ T cells from blood. The V call is TRBV7-3, the J call TRBJ2-1, with D tentatively TRBD1 (5 bases). In DNA, the CDR3 is TGTGCCAGCAGCTTAGGCCAGGGTTGGAATGAGCAGTTCTTC. This sequence encodes CASSLGQGWNEQFF. Looking up the rest from reference TRBV7-3 and TRBJ2-1 gives the full variable domain: GAGVSQTPSNKVTEKGKYVELRCDPISGHTALYWYRQSLGQGPEFLIYFQGTGAADDSGLPNDRFFAVRPEGSVSTLKIQRTERGDSAVYLCASSLGQGWNEQFFGPGTRLTVL.